The 14 T cell receptor beta chains listed next were all sequenced from one sample in a study of T cells in narcolepsy. This table comes from immunoSEQ multiplex PCR, and its TCRdb copy is limited to in-frame clones, with some not included. The profile shows about 36,000 clones, approximately 80% of them singletons. Source material: memory (CD45RA-) CD4+ T cells from blood. The receptors were sampled from a human donor in good health.

The J gene is TRBJ1-6, the V gene TRBV5-4; tentative D call: TRBD1 (6 bases). CDR1 and CDR2 (germline): SGHNT, YYREEE (reference sequence). Trimming left V 3 bases short and J 8 bases short, with 18 bases between. The CDR3 runs 16 residues. CDR3 sequence (DNA): TGTGCCAGCAGCTCTGGGGTCGGGGGCCCTTATTCACCCCTCCACTTT. This gives the protein CASSSGVGGPYSPLHF.

The chain joins TRBV27 to TRBJ2-2; tentatively, D is TRBD2 (5 bases). V shed 5 bases and J shed 1 base, with 11 bases lying between them. Per germline, CDR1 MNHEY and CDR2 SMNVEV (reference sequence). CDR3 length equals 15 residues. The CDR3 bases are TGTGCCAGCAGTCCAGGACGGGGGAACACCGGGGAGCTGTTTTTT. This codes for CASSPGRGNTGELFF.

The sample holds one count of this clone. V and J are TRBV29-1 and TRBJ1-1, with D unresolved. V lost 7 bases to trimming and J lost 9 bases, with 12 bases between them. CDR1 and CDR2 from the germline V gene are SQVTM and ANQGSEA. The CDR3 length is 10 residues. CDR3 protein: CSGAAEKAFF. Written as DNA, the CDR3 is TGCAGCGGGGCGGCAGAGAAAGCTTTCTTT.

The chain links TRBV6-1 to TRBJ1-1; D possibly corresponds to TRBD1 (5 bases). Germline lookup yields CDR1 MNHNS and CDR2 SASEGT. Trimming removed 5 bases at V and 8 bases at J, with 12 bases between. The CDR3 sequence is 12 residues long. The CDR3, as DNA: TGTGCCAGCAGTTCCCGTGGGGCGGAAGCTTTCTTT. It translates to CASSSRGAEAFF.

A remark on this clone: An end of the junction does not agree with germline; a read error may underlie this. J is TRBJ2-5 and V is TRBV7-7; D is unclear. Germline lookup yields CDR1 SSHAT and CDR2 FNYEAQ (reference sequence). The CDR3 spans 13 residues. The CDR3 reads CASSFSDQETQYF. The CDR3 DNA is TGTGCTAGCAGTTTCAGTGACCAAGAGACCCAGTACTTC. The variable domain in full, with the rest retrieved from reference TRBV7-7 and TRBJ2-5, is GAGVSQSPRYKVTKRGQDVTLRCDPISSHATLYWYQQALGQGPEFLTYFNYEAQPDKSGLPSDRFSAERPEGSISTLTIQRTEQRDSAMYRCASSFSDQETQYFGPGTRLLVL.

The chain has TRBV7-6 and TRBJ2-1, with 10 positions matching TRBD1. The germline V gene has CDR1 SGHVS and CDR2 FNYEAQ. The ends lost 6 bases at V and 10 bases at J; junction bases unmatched: 9. The CDR3 has 14 residues. The CDR3 nucleotides are TGTGCCAGCAGTAACGCCGGGACAGGGGAGGAGCAGTTCTTC. Its protein product is CASSNAGTGEEQFF.

V is TRBV7-2 and J is TRBJ2-1; possible D gene TRBD1, 7 bases. CDR3 length: 15 residues. Between the trimmed V and J ends, which lost 3 bases and 8 bases, there was a span of 17 bases. The germline V gene has CDR1 SGHTA and CDR2 FQGNSA. The CDR3 coding sequence is TGTGCCAGCAGCTTTCCCAGGGGGGAGGTCTATGAGCAGTTCTTC. Translating gives CASSFPRGEVYEQFF.

This clone came up once. The V gene is TRBV7-2, the J gene TRBJ2-5; 11 bases match TRBD2. The junction had 10 bases not matched to a gene; V was cut back by 5 bases and J by 5 bases. Germline loops: CDR1 SGHTA, CDR2 FQGNSA. This CDR3 has 16 residues. The CDR3 DNA is TGTGCCAGCAGCCCATTTACCGCTAGCGGGGGGGAGACCCAGTACTTC. This sequence encodes CASSPFTASGGETQYF.

The chain couples TRBV11-3 to TRBJ2-2, with D hard to call. Trimming took off 0 bases at V and 5 bases at J, with 10 bases between the two ends. Germline loops: CDR1 SGHNT, CDR2 YENEEA. The CDR3 is 15 residues long. CDR3 coding DNA: TGTGCCAGCAGCTTAGACGAAGTGAGGACCGGGGAGCTGTTTTTT. It encodes CASSLDEVRTGELFF. Variable domain in full (rest from reference TRBV11-3 and TRBJ2-2): EAGVVQSPRYKIIEKKQPVAFWCNPISGHNTLYWYLQNLGQGPELLIRYENEEAVDDSQLPKDRFSAERLKGVDSTLKIQPAELGDSAVYLCASSLDEVRTGELFFGEGSRLTVL.

This rearrangement joins TRBV6-1 to TRBJ1-5; tentatively, D is TRBD1 (5 bases). The ends were cut back, 5 bases at V and 7 bases at J, with 18 bases in the middle. The CDR3 is 15 amino acids. Germline CDR1 MNHNS, CDR2 SASEGT. As DNA, the CDR3 is TGTGCCAGCAGTCCCGTAAGCGGGGAGGGGCAGCCCCAGCATTTT. It codes for CASSPVSGEGQPQHF.

In its sample, this clone was seen once. The chain joins TRBV4-1 to TRBJ1-1, with unresolved D. This CDR3 has 16 amino acids. CDR1 is MGHRA and CDR2 is YSYEKL in the germline V gene. V gave up 3 bases and J gave up 7 bases, with 21 bases separating them. Here the CDR3 DNA reads TGCGCCAGCAGCCACGGACCTTCAAGGAGCGGCATTGAAGCTTTCTTT. Amino acids: CASSHGPSRSGIEAFF.

The V gene is TRBV19, the J gene TRBJ1-1, with D maybe TRBD1 (6 bases). Germline loops: CDR1 LNHDA, CDR2 SQIVND (reference sequence). With 3 bases removed from V and 2 bases from J, the gap between germline ends came to 16 bases. CDR3 length: 16 amino acids. The CDR3 region has the DNA TGTGCCAGTAGTATCCGACGCGCGACAGGTAACACTGAAGCTTTCTTT. Its protein product is CASSIRRATGNTEAFF.

V and J are TRBV10-1 and TRBJ2-3; TRBD2 aligns across 7 bases. The CDR3 runs to 17 residues. The V gene end was trimmed by 0 bases and the J gene end by 4 bases; junction bases not matched to a gene: 10. Germline V gives CDR1 WNHNN, CDR2 SYGVQD (reference sequence). In DNA, the CDR3 is TGCGCCAGCAGTGAGTCGAAGAGCGGGGTGGCTGCAGATACGCAGTATTTT. Its protein product is CASSESKSGVAADTQYF.

This chain uses TRBV7-9 with TRBJ1-4; D is undetermined. Germline loops: CDR1 SEHNR, CDR2 FQNEAQ (reference sequence). The CDR3 totals 15 residues. Trimming removed 3 bases at V and 0 bases at J, with 8 bases between. The CDR3 loop reads CASSFRQTTNEKLFF. The CDR3 DNA is TGTGCCAGCAGCTTCCGGCAGACAACTAATGAAAAACTGTTTTTT. Full variable domain (outside the CDR3, taken from reference TRBV7-9 and TRBJ1-4): DTGVSQNPRHKITKRGQNVTFRCDPISEHNRLYWYRQTLGQGPEFLTYFQNEAQLEKSRLLSDRFSAERPKGSFSTLEIQRTEQGDSAMYLCASSFRQTTNEKLFFGSGTQLSVL.